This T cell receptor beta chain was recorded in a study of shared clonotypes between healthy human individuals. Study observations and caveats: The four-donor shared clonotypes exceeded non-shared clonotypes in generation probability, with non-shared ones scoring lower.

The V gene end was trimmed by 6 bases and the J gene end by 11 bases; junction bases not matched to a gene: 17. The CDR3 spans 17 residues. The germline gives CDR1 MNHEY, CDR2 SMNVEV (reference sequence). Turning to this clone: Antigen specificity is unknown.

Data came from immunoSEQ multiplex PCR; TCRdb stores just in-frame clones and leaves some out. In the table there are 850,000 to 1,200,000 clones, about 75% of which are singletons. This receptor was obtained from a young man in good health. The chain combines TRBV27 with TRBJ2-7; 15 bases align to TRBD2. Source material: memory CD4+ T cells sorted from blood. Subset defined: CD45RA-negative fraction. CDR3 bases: TGTGCCAGCAGATTTCAAGGACTAGCGGGAGGGTCGCTTGTGGAGTACTTC. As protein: CASRFQGLAGGSLVEYF.